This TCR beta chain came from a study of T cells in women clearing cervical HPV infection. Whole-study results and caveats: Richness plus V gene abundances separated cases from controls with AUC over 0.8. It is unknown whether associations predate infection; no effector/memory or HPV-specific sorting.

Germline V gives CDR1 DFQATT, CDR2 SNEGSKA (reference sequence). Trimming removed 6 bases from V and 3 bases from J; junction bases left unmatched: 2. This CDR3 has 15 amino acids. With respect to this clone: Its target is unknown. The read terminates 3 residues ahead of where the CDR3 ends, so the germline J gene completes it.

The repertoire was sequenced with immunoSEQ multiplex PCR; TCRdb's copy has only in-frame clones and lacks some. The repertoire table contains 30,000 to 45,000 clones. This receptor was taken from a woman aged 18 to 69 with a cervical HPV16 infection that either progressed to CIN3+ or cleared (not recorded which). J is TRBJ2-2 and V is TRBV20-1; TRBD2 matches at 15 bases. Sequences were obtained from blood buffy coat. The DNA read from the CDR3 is TGCAGTGCAAGGACTAGCGGGAGGGACACCGGGGAG. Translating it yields CSARTSGRDTGE. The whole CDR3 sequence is CSARTSGRDTGELFF.